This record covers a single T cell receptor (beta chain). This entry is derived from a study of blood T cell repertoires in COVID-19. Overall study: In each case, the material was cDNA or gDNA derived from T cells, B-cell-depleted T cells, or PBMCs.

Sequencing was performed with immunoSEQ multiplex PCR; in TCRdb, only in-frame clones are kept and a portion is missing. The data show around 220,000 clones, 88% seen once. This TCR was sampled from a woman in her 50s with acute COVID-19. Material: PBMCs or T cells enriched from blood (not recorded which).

The CDR3 is CASSQDGRNRGTYGYTF. The CDR3 region has the DNA TGTGCCAGCAGCCAAGATGGTAGGAACAGGGGTACCTATGGCTACACCTTC. This rearrangement joins TRBV3-1 (or the pseudogene TRBV3-2) to TRBJ1-2; 7 nucleotides line up with TRBD1. The CDR3 consists of 17 residues. The germline V gene has CDR1 LGHDT and CDR2 YNNKEL (reference sequence). The J segment lost 4 bases and the V segment lost 0 bases, leaving 11 bases of the junction unmatched.